This is a list of T cell receptor beta chains from one sample in a study of graft-versus-host responses after intestinal transplantation. TCRdb's table, derived via immunoSEQ multiplex PCR, lists solely in-frame clones and lacks some. The repertoire holds fewer than 120,000 clones, with roughly 93% as singletons. For these TCRs, the target antigens are not known. The input for sequencing was unstimulated CD8+ T cells sorted from spleen or lymph node cells, taken before intestinal transplant. Receptors were obtained from a human donor who received an intestinal transplant. The CDR3 runs from the conserved cysteine through the conserved F or W. Fields, in order: V gene, clone size, J gene, D gene, CDR3 protein, CDR3 DNA. A D gene is named only where the DNA matches it firmly. Part of the rows lack a size; the others show once, few, many or a class for expanded clones.

v_gene: TRBV10-3
abundance: NA
j_gene: TRBJ2-7
d_gene: TRBD2
CDR3aa: CAISQAGYYEQYF
CDR3nt: TGTGCCATCAGTCAAGCGGGGTACTACGAGCAGTACTTC

v_gene: TRBV5-1
abundance: NA
j_gene: TRBJ1-3
d_gene: NA
CDR3aa: CASSLMGSGNTIYF
CDR3nt: TGCGCCAGCAGCTTAATGGGCTCTGGAAACACCATATATTTT

v_gene: TRBV5-6
abundance: NA
j_gene: TRBJ2-2
d_gene: NA
CDR3aa: CASSLAGFSGELFF
CDR3nt: TGTGCCAGCAGCTTGGCGGGGTTTTCCGGGGAGCTGTTTTTT

v_gene: TRBV5-1
abundance: NA
j_gene: TRBJ2-3
d_gene: NA
CDR3aa: CASLTGLGSTDTQYF
CDR3nt: TGCGCCAGCCTGACGGGACTCGGTAGCACAGATACGCAGTATTTT

v_gene: TRBV5-1
abundance: NA
j_gene: TRBJ2-1
d_gene: TRBD2
CDR3aa: CASSSESGRAWSKFF
CDR3nt: TGCGCCAGCAGCTCTGAAAGCGGGAGGGCTTGGTCGAAGTTCTTC

v_gene: TRBV30
abundance: NA
j_gene: TRBJ2-1
d_gene: TRBD2
CDR3aa: CAWSVLAEPRNNEQFF
CDR3nt: TGTGCCTGGAGTGTTCTAGCGGAACCAAGGAACAATGAGCAGTTCTTC

v_gene: TRBV7-9
abundance: few
j_gene: TRBJ2-7
d_gene: NA
CDR3aa: CASSRSDYEQYF
CDR3nt: TGTGCCAGCAGCCGAAGTGATTACGAGCAGTACTTC

v_gene: TRBV28
abundance: NA
j_gene: TRBJ1-5
d_gene: NA
CDR3aa: CASSFYSNQPQHF
CDR3nt: TGTGCCAGCAGTTTTTATAGCAATCAGCCCCAGCATTTT

v_gene: TRBV11-2
abundance: NA
j_gene: TRBJ2-7
d_gene: NA
CDR3aa: CASSFGPVAYEQYF
CDR3nt: TGTGCCAGCAGCTTCGGTCCGGTTGCCTACGAGCAGTACTTC

v_gene: TRBV7-9
abundance: NA
j_gene: TRBJ2-5
d_gene: NA
CDR3aa: CASIRGEETQYF
CDR3nt: TGTGCCAGCATCAGGGGAGAAGAGACCCAGTACTTC

v_gene: TRBV19
abundance: NA
j_gene: TRBJ1-1
d_gene: NA
CDR3aa: CASSPNQPMNTEAFF
CDR3nt: TGTGCCAGTAGTCCCAACCAGCCGATGAACACTGAAGCTTTCTTT

v_gene: TRBV19
abundance: once
j_gene: TRBJ1-2
d_gene: NA
CDR3aa: CASSPRDDYYGYTF
CDR3nt: TGTGCCAGTAGTCCCCGGGACGATTACTATGGCTACACCTTC

v_gene: TRBV28
abundance: NA
j_gene: TRBJ2-7
d_gene: NA
CDR3aa: CASSMGPEQYF
CDR3nt: TGTGCCAGCAGTATGGGCCCCGAGCAGTACTTC

v_gene: TRBV7-9
abundance: NA
j_gene: TRBJ2-1
d_gene: NA
CDR3aa: CASSLWDSYNEQFF
CDR3nt: TGTGCCAGCAGCTTATGGGACTCCTACAATGAGCAGTTCTTC

v_gene: TRBV4-1
abundance: NA
j_gene: TRBJ2-7
d_gene: NA
CDR3aa: CASSQDSSESYEQYF
CDR3nt: TGCGCCAGCAGCCAAGACTCTTCTGAGAGCTACGAGCAGTACTTC

v_gene: TRBV5-1
abundance: NA
j_gene: TRBJ1-4
d_gene: NA
CDR3aa: CASSSTAGEKLFF
CDR3nt: TGCGCCAGCAGCTCTACGGCCGGTGAAAAACTGTTTTTT

v_gene: TRBV7-9
abundance: NA
j_gene: TRBJ2-1
d_gene: NA
CDR3aa: CASSLAPGDEQFF
CDR3nt: TGTGCCAGCAGCTTAGCCCCGGGGGATGAGCAGTTCTTC

v_gene: TRBV6-1
abundance: NA
j_gene: TRBJ1-5
d_gene: NA
CDR3aa: CASSEALGWSNQPQHF
CDR3nt: TGTGCCAGCAGTGAAGCGTTGGGTTGGAGCAATCAGCCCCAGCATTTT